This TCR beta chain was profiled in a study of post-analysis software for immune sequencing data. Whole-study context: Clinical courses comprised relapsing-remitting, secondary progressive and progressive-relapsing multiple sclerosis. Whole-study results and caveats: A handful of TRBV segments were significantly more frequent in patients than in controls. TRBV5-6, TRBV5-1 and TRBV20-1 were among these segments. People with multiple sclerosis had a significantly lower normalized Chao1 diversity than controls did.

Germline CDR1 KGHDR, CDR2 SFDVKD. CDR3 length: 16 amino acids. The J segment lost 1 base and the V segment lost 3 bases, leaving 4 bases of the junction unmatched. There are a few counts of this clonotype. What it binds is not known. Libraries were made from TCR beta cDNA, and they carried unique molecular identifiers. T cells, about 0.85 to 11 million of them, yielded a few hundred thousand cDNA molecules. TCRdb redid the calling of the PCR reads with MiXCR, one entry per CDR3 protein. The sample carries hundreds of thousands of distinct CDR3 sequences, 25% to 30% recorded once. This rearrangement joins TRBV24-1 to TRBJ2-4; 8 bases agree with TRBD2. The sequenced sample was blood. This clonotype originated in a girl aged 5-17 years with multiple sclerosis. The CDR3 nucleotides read TGTGCCACCAGTGATGCGGGGGGCTCGGCCAAAAACATTCAGTACTTC. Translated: CATSDAGGSAKNIQYF.